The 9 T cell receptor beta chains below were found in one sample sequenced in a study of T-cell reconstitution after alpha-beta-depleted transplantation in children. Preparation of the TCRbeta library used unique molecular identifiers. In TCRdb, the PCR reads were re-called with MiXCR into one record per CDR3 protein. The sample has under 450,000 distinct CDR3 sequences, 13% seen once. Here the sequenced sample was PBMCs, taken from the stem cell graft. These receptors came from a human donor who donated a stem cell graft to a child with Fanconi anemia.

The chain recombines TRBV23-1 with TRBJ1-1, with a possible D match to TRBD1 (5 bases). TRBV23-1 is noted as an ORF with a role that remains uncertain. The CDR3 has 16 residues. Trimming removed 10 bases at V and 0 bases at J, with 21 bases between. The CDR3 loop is CATEKGRQGLNTEAFF. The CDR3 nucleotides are TGCGCCACCGAAAAGGGTCGCCAGGGCCTGAACACTGAAGCTTTCTTT.

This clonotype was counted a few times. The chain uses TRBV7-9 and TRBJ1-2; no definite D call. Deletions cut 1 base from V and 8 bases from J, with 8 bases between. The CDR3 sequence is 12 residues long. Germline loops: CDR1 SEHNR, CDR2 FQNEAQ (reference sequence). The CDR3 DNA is TGTGCCAGCAGCTTAGTCCTGGACGGCTACACCTTC. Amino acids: CASSLVLDGYTF.

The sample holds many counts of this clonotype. The CDR3 bases are TGCAGCGTCCAGGCGTCACTAGCGGTAGAGACCCAGTACTTC. Translated: CSVQASLAVETQYF. This chain uses TRBV29-1 with TRBJ2-5, with 8 bases lining up with TRBD2. CDR1 is SQVTM and CDR2 is ANQGSEA in the germline V gene. The CDR3 runs 14 residues. V lost 6 bases to trimming and J lost 4 bases; unmatched junction nucleotides: 10.

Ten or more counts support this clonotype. CDR3 region: CASSPRRAWYEQYF. In nucleotides, the CDR3 is TGTGCCAGCAGCCCCCGACGGGCTTGGTACGAGCAGTACTTC. The V and J genes are TRBV27 and TRBJ2-7; no clear D. Trimming took 6 bases from V and 4 from J, leaving 16 bases between them. The CDR3 covers 14 residues. Germline CDR1 reads MNHEY; CDR2 reads SMNVEV (reference sequence).

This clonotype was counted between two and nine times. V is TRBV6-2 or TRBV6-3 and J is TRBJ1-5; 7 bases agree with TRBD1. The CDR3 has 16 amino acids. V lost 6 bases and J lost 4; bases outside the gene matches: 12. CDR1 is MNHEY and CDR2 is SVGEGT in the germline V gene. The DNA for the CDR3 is TGTGCCAGCAGACATAATTCAGGGGGAACTAATCAGCCCCAGCATTTT. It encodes CASRHNSGGTNQPQHF.

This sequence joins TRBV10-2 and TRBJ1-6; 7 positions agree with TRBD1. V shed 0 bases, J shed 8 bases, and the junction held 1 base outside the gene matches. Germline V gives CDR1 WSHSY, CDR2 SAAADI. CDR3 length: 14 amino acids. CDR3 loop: CASSESQGYSPLHF. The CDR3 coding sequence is TGCGCCAGCAGTGAGTCACAGGGGTATTCACCCCTCCACTTT.

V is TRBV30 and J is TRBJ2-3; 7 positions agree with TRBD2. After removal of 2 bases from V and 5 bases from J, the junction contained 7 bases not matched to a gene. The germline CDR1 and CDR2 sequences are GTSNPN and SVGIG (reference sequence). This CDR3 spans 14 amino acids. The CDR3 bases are TGTGCCTGGAGTCCGGGGGGAGGATTAGATACGCAGTATTTT. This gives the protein CAWSPGGGLDTQYF.

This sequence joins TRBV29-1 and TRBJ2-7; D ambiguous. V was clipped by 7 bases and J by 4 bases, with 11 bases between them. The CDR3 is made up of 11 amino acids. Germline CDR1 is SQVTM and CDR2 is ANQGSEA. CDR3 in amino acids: CSAATQYEQYF. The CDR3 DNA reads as TGCAGCGCAGCGACTCAATACGAGCAGTACTTC.

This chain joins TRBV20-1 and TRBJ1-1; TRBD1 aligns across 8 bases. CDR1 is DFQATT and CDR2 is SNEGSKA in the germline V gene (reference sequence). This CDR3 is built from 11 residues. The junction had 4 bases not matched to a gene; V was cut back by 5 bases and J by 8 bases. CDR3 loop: CSAVDRAEAFF. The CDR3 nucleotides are TGCAGTGCTGTGGACAGGGCCGAAGCTTTCTTT.